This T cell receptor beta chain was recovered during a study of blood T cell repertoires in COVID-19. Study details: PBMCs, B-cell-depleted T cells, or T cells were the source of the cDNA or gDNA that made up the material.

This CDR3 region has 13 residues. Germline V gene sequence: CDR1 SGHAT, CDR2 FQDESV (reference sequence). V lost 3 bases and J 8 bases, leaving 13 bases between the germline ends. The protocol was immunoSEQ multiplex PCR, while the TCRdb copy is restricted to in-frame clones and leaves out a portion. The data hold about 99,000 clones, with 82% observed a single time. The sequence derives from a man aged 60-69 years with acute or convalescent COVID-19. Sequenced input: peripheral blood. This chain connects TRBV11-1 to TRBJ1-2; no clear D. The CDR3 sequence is CASSFDTYSGYTF. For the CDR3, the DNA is TGTGCCAGCAGCTTCGACACCTACTCCGGCTACACCTTC.